Listed below are T cell receptor beta chains from one sample, sequenced in a study of blood T cells in healthy people across ages. TCRdb itself ran the 5' RACE reads through MiXCR, one entry per CDR3 protein. The sample yields some 1,500,000 distinct CDR3 sequences, about 45% seen once. Specimen: blood. The receptor source for this set is a woman aged 18-29 years in good health. Each CDR3 is given with its conserved first and last residue. The D gene is left open where the match is weak. Part of the rows lack a size; the others show once, few, many or a class for expanded clones.

v_gene: TRBV6-6
j_gene: TRBJ1-2
abundance: .
d_gene: TRBD1
CDR3aa: CASLGQTNYGYTF
CDR3nt: TGTGCCAGCCTGGGACAGACTAACTATGGCTACACCTTC

v_gene: TRBV20-1
j_gene: TRBJ2-1
abundance: .
d_gene: TRBD2
CDR3aa: CSVLGLAGGVFNKEQFF
CDR3nt: TGCAGCGTTTTGGGACTAGCGGGGGGAGTATTCAACAAGGAGCAGTTCTTC

v_gene: TRBV14
j_gene: TRBJ2-2
abundance: .
d_gene: .
CDR3aa: CASSQGDGPNTGELFF
CDR3nt: TGTGCCAGCAGCCAAGGGGATGGGCCGAACACCGGGGAGCTGTTTTTT

v_gene: TRBV5-1
j_gene: TRBJ1-1
abundance: .
d_gene: TRBD1
CDR3aa: CASMRGTDRDEAFF
CDR3nt: TGCGCCAGCATGAGGGGGACTGACAGGGATGAAGCTTTCTTT

v_gene: TRBV7-3
j_gene: TRBJ2-7
abundance: .
d_gene: TRBD1
CDR3aa: CASSLRDRARNEQYF
CDR3nt: TGTGCCAGCAGCTTAAGGGACAGGGCTCGAAATGAGCAGTACTTC

v_gene: TRBV12-3/TRBV12-4
j_gene: TRBJ1-1
abundance: .
d_gene: .
CDR3aa: CASSLYGLRAFF
CDR3nt: TGTGCCAGCAGTTTATACGGTTTAAGGGCTTTCTTT

v_gene: TRBV6-2/TRBV6-3
j_gene: TRBJ2-1
abundance: .
d_gene: .
CDR3aa: CASSCSGANEQFF
CDR3nt: TGTGCCAGCAGTTGCTCAGGGGCAAATGAGCAGTTCTTC

v_gene: TRBV24-1
j_gene: TRBJ2-2
abundance: .
d_gene: TRBD2
CDR3aa: CAAGESGRGTGELFF
CDR3nt: TGTGCCGCCGGGGAAAGCGGGAGAGGCACCGGGGAGCTGTTTTTT

v_gene: TRBV5-1
j_gene: TRBJ2-1
abundance: few
d_gene: .
CDR3aa: CASSLRVSNEQFF
CDR3nt: TGCGCCAGCAGCTTACGAGTCAGCAATGAGCAGTTCTTC

v_gene: TRBV10-3
j_gene: TRBJ1-5
abundance: few
d_gene: TRBD1
CDR3aa: CAISDDRGHQPQHF
CDR3nt: TGTGCCATCAGTGATGACAGGGGCCATCAGCCCCAGCATTTT

v_gene: TRBV20-1
j_gene: TRBJ1-1
abundance: .
d_gene: .
CDR3aa: CSARHPNTEAFF
CDR3nt: TGCAGTGCTAGACATCCGAACACTGAAGCTTTCTTT

v_gene: TRBV3-1
j_gene: TRBJ2-3
abundance: few
d_gene: TRBD2
CDR3aa: CASSQDLRGVTDTQYF
CDR3nt: TGTGCCAGCAGCCAAGATTTGCGGGGGGTCACAGATACGCAGTATTTT

v_gene: TRBV12-3/TRBV12-4
j_gene: TRBJ1-5
abundance: .
d_gene: .
CDR3aa: CASSSGLTVSNQPQHF
CDR3nt: TGTGCCAGCAGTTCAGGTCTGACAGTTTCGAATCAGCCCCAGCATTTT

v_gene: TRBV9
j_gene: TRBJ2-3
abundance: few
d_gene: TRBD1
CDR3aa: CASSRRQGADTQYF
CDR3nt: TGTGCCAGCAGCCGCAGACAGGGAGCTGATACGCAGTATTTT

v_gene: TRBV7-2
j_gene: TRBJ1-1
abundance: many
d_gene: .
CDR3aa: CASSDQLGTPAFF
CDR3nt: TGTGCCAGCAGCGACCAACTTGGGACGCCCGCTTTCTTT

v_gene: TRBV9
j_gene: TRBJ2-1
abundance: few
d_gene: .
CDR3aa: CASSVVGDTYNEQFF
CDR3nt: TGTGCCAGCAGCGTAGTTGGGGATACCTACAATGAGCAGTTCTTC

v_gene: TRBV24-1
j_gene: TRBJ1-2
abundance: .
d_gene: .
CDR3aa: CATSDLQVYGYTF
CDR3nt: TGTGCCACCAGTGATTTGCAGGTGTATGGCTACACCTTC

v_gene: TRBV4-1
j_gene: TRBJ1-1
abundance: few
d_gene: .
CDR3aa: CASSQTRSTEAFF
CDR3nt: TGCGCCAGCAGCCAGACCCGGAGCACTGAAGCTTTCTTT

v_gene: TRBV20-1
j_gene: TRBJ1-4
abundance: .
d_gene: TRBD1
CDR3aa: CSARDRIGTGFGRNEKLFF
CDR3nt: TGCAGTGCTAGAGATCGAATTGGGACAGGGTTCGGCAGAAATGAAAAACTGTTTTTT

v_gene: TRBV12-3/TRBV12-4
j_gene: TRBJ2-7
abundance: .
d_gene: TRBD2
CDR3aa: CASTILADYNEQYF
CDR3nt: TGTGCCAGCACTATACTAGCGGACTACAATGAGCAGTACTTC

v_gene: TRBV11-2
j_gene: TRBJ2-2
abundance: .
d_gene: .
CDR3aa: CASSLRLSAGELFF
CDR3nt: TGTGCCAGCAGCTTAAGGCTTAGCGCCGGGGAGCTGTTTTTT

v_gene: TRBV24-1
j_gene: TRBJ2-5
abundance: .
d_gene: TRBD1
CDR3aa: CATSDRTGQETQYF
CDR3nt: TGTGCCACCAGTGACCGGACAGGACAAGAGACCCAGTACTTC

v_gene: TRBV25-1
j_gene: TRBJ2-7
abundance: .
d_gene: .
CDR3aa: CASSEWGGTCEQYF
CDR3nt: TGTGCCAGCAGTGAATGGGGCGGCACCTGCGAGCAGTACTTC

v_gene: TRBV9
j_gene: TRBJ2-3
abundance: few
d_gene: .
CDR3aa: CASSVETATDTQYF
CDR3nt: TGTGCCAGCAGCGTAGAGACAGCCACAGATACGCAGTATTTT

v_gene: TRBV20-1
j_gene: TRBJ1-1
abundance: .
d_gene: .
CDR3aa: CSAEEVQRGTEAFF
CDR3nt: TGCAGTGCGGAGGAGGTACAGAGGGGGACTGAAGCTTTCTTT

v_gene: TRBV12-3/TRBV12-4
j_gene: TRBJ1-2
abundance: .
d_gene: .
CDR3aa: CASSLSPAYGYTF
CDR3nt: TGTGCCAGCAGTTTATCCCCCGCCTATGGCTACACCTTC

v_gene: TRBV5-1
j_gene: TRBJ2-3
abundance: .
d_gene: .
CDR3aa: CASSPRGPNTDTQYF
CDR3nt: TGCGCCAGCAGCCCCAGAGGCCCTAACACAGATACGCAGTATTTT

v_gene: TRBV6-6
j_gene: TRBJ2-1
abundance: .
d_gene: .
CDR3aa: CASSYGQSNEQFF
CDR3nt: TGTGCCAGCAGTTACGGACAGTCCAATGAGCAGTTCTTC

v_gene: TRBV6-2/TRBV6-3
j_gene: TRBJ2-7
abundance: .
d_gene: .
CDR3aa: CASRGGGARVYNEQYF
CDR3nt: TGTGCCAGCAGGGGAGGGGGGGCGAGGGTCTACAATGAGCAGTACTTC

v_gene: TRBV6-5
j_gene: TRBJ2-1
abundance: many
d_gene: .
CDR3aa: CASRKTDNEQFF
CDR3nt: TGTGCCAGCAGAAAGACAGACAATGAGCAGTTCTTC

v_gene: TRBV5-1
j_gene: TRBJ2-5
abundance: .
d_gene: .
CDR3aa: CASSLTDSYLTPETQYF
CDR3nt: TGCGCCAGCAGCTTGACGGACTCCTACCTTACGCCAGAGACCCAGTACTTC

v_gene: TRBV29-1
j_gene: TRBJ2-4
abundance: few
d_gene: .
CDR3aa: CSSIMRDKNIQYF
CDR3nt: TGCAGCTCTATAATGAGGGACAAAAACATTCAGTACTTC

v_gene: TRBV27
j_gene: TRBJ2-1
abundance: few
d_gene: .
CDR3aa: CASLRPPSYNEQFF
CDR3nt: TGTGCCAGCCTTAGGCCCCCTTCCTACAATGAGCAGTTCTTC

v_gene: TRBV7-9
j_gene: TRBJ2-1
abundance: few
d_gene: TRBD2
CDR3aa: CASSGTSGVYNEQFF
CDR3nt: TGTGCCAGCAGCGGGACTAGCGGAGTCTACAATGAGCAGTTCTTC

v_gene: TRBV9
j_gene: TRBJ1-1
abundance: few
d_gene: .
CDR3aa: CASSLDSAMNTEAFF
CDR3nt: TGTGCCAGCAGCCTGGACAGCGCTATGAACACTGAAGCTTTCTTT

v_gene: TRBV18
j_gene: TRBJ2-1
abundance: .
d_gene: TRBD2
CDR3aa: CASSPPVFVLAGGNYNEQFF
CDR3nt: TGTGCCAGCTCACCACCGGTCTTTGTTCTAGCGGGAGGGAATTACAATGAGCAGTTCTTC

v_gene: TRBV4-1
j_gene: TRBJ2-1
abundance: few
d_gene: .
CDR3aa: CASSPGLLRDEQFF
CDR3nt: TGCGCCAGCAGCCCGGGACTTCTACGGGATGAGCAGTTCTTC

v_gene: TRBV20-1
j_gene: TRBJ2-5
abundance: .
d_gene: .
CDR3aa: CSAWDNRQLGQETQYF
CDR3nt: TGCAGTGCTTGGGACAACCGCCAATTAGGCCAAGAGACCCAGTACTTC

v_gene: TRBV7-2
j_gene: TRBJ2-3
abundance: many
d_gene: TRBD2
CDR3aa: CASSPLAGAADTQYF
CDR3nt: TGTGCCAGCAGCCCTCTAGCGGGAGCCGCAGATACGCAGTATTTT

v_gene: TRBV3-1
j_gene: TRBJ2-1
abundance: .
d_gene: .
CDR3aa: CASSLRTRSDYNEQFF
CDR3nt: TGTGCCAGCAGCCTAAGGACTCGTTCGGACTACAATGAGCAGTTCTTC

v_gene: TRBV18
j_gene: TRBJ1-2
abundance: few
d_gene: TRBD1
CDR3aa: CASSPTDRVGYGYTF
CDR3nt: TGTGCCAGCTCTCCGACCGACAGGGTTGGCTATGGCTACACCTTC

v_gene: TRBV20-1
j_gene: TRBJ1-2
abundance: .
d_gene: .
CDR3aa: CSAKIGSAYGYTF
CDR3nt: TGCAGTGCTAAGATCGGGAGCGCCTATGGCTACACCTTC

v_gene: TRBV12-3/TRBV12-4
j_gene: TRBJ2-7
abundance: .
d_gene: TRBD2
CDR3aa: CASSPLAGGPKEQYF
CDR3nt: TGTGCCAGCAGTCCACTAGCGGGGGGGCCTAAGGAGCAGTACTTC

v_gene: TRBV20-1
j_gene: TRBJ1-2
abundance: .
d_gene: .
CDR3aa: CSASSGEHGYTF
CDR3nt: TGCAGTGCTAGTTCAGGGGAGCATGGCTACACCTTC

v_gene: TRBV29-1
j_gene: TRBJ2-3
abundance: .
d_gene: .
CDR3aa: CSVEPPVRTDTQYF
CDR3nt: TGCAGCGTTGAACCCCCTGTTCGCACAGATACGCAGTATTTT

v_gene: TRBV4-1
j_gene: TRBJ2-3
abundance: .
d_gene: TRBD2
CDR3aa: CASRLNDGGASDTQYF
CDR3nt: TGCGCCAGCAGACTCAATGACGGGGGGGCCTCAGATACGCAGTATTTT

v_gene: TRBV12-3/TRBV12-4
j_gene: TRBJ1-2
abundance: .
d_gene: TRBD1
CDR3aa: CASSLRGLSGTANYGYTF
CDR3nt: TGTGCCAGCAGTTTAAGAGGGCTCTCCGGGACAGCTAACTATGGCTACACCTTC

v_gene: TRBV4-2
j_gene: TRBJ1-3
abundance: .
d_gene: .
CDR3aa: CASSQVRDGSSGNTIYF
CDR3nt: TGTGCCAGCAGCCAAGTAAGGGACGGCAGCTCTGGAAACACCATATATTTT

v_gene: TRBV7-9
j_gene: TRBJ1-2
abundance: few
d_gene: .
CDR3aa: CASSFTNGGYGYTF
CDR3nt: TGTGCCAGCAGCTTCACTAACGGGGGATATGGCTACACCTTC

v_gene: TRBV25-1
j_gene: TRBJ1-4
abundance: .
d_gene: .
CDR3aa: CASSVAQRTVNEKLFF
CDR3nt: TGTGCCAGCAGTGTCGCCCAGAGGACAGTTAATGAAAAACTGTTTTTT

v_gene: TRBV6-5
j_gene: TRBJ2-7
abundance: .
d_gene: TRBD1
CDR3aa: CASSRPGTGGTYEQYF
CDR3nt: TGTGCCAGCAGTCGACCCGGGACAGGGGGAACCTACGAGCAGTACTTC

v_gene: TRBV27
j_gene: TRBJ2-2
abundance: .
d_gene: .
CDR3aa: CASSFYSPNTGELFF
CDR3nt: TGTGCCAGCAGTTTTTACAGTCCGAACACCGGGGAGCTGTTTTTT

v_gene: TRBV4-3
j_gene: TRBJ1-2
abundance: few
d_gene: .
CDR3aa: CASSQDRRAGELEYGYTF
CDR3nt: TGCGCCAGCAGCCAAGATCGGAGGGCAGGGGAGTTGGAGTATGGCTACACCTTC

v_gene: TRBV12-3/TRBV12-4
j_gene: TRBJ2-3
abundance: few
d_gene: .
CDR3aa: CASSFSLRLRLPTDTQYF
CDR3nt: TGTGCCAGCAGTTTTAGTCTGCGGCTTCGGCTACCCACAGATACGCAGTATTTT